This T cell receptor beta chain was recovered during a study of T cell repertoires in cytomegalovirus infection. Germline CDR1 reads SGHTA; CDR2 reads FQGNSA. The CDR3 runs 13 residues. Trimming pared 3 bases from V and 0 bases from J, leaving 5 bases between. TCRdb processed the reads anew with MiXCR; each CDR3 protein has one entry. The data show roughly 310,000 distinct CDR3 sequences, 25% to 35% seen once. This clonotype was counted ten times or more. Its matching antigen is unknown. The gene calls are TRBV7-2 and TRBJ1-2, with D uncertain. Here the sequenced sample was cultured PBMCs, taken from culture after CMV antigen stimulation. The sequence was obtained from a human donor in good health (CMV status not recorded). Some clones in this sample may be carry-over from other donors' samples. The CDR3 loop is CASSFTSNYGYTF. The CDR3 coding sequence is TGTGCCAGCAGCTTTACATCTAACTATGGCTACACCTTC.